A selection of T cell receptor beta chains follows, all from one sample in a study of T-cell memory formation after mild COVID-19. TCRdb re-called the 5' RACE reads through MiXCR, storing one row per CDR3 protein. The sample shows 250,000 to 300,000 distinct CDR3 sequences, around 16% of them seen only once. The sequencing input was PBMCs or a T cell subset sorted from them (not recorded which). The source of these receptors is a man aged 18 to 29 who had mild COVID-19 (a few samples of this study predate the infection). Cell type and time point are not known. Both conserved end residues are part of each CDR3. Each record gives: clone size, D gene, J gene, V gene, CDR3 protein, CDR3 DNA. D genes are given only for firm matches. Some rows mark clone size as missing; the rest say once, few, many or name a class of expanded clone.

>many|.|TRBJ2-3|TRBV7-2
CASSNPGDTQYF
TGTGCCAGCAGCAACCCGGGGGATACGCAGTATTTT
>many|TRBD1|TRBJ1-2|TRBV5-6
CASSPRTGANYGYTF
TGTGCCAGCAGCCCGCGGACAGGGGCTAACTATGGCTACACCTTC
>.|.|TRBJ2-3|TRBV6-6
CASRARWGDTQYF
TGTGCCAGCAGGGCCCGATGGGGAGATACGCAGTATTTT
>.|.|TRBJ2-5|TRBV5-6
CARRRMKETQYF
TGTGCCAGGAGACGGATGAAAGAGACCCAGTACTTC
>.|.|TRBJ2-2|TRBV2
CASSPNVPGGTRSNTGELFF
TGTGCCAGCAGCCCCAACGTCCCCGGAGGGACGCGATCGAACACCGGGGAGCTGTTTTTT
>.|.|TRBJ2-4|TRBV3-1
CASSQEHIQYF
TGTGCCAGCAGCCAAGAACACATTCAGTACTTC
>many|.|TRBJ2-5|TRBV5-1
CASCLDPQETQYF
TGCGCCAGCTGCCTTGATCCCCAAGAGACCCAGTACTTC
>.|.|TRBJ1-6|TRBV5-1
CASSLEELNSPLHF
TGCGCCAGCAGCTTGGAGGAACTAAATTCACCCCTCCACTTT
>.|.|TRBJ1-2|TRBV27
CASSLRAARYGYTF
TGTGCCAGCAGTTTGAGAGCCGCTAGGTATGGCTACACCTTC
>few|.|TRBJ1-6|TRBV13
CASLRRAAPYNSPLHF
TGTGCCAGCCTCCGCAGGGCTGCCCCCTATAATTCACCCCTCCACTTT
>few|.|TRBJ1-3|TRBV21-1
CASSKSPGKLGNTIYF
TGTGCCAGCAGCAAATCTCCGGGCAAACTCGGAAACACCATATATTTT
>few|TRBD2|TRBJ2-5|TRBV10-2
CASSSFSGGSETQYF
TGCGCCAGCAGTTCGTTTAGCGGGGGGTCGGAGACCCAGTACTTC
>.|TRBD1|TRBJ2-1|TRBV5-1
CASQSGDRDQETQFF
TGCGCCAGCCAGTCCGGGGACAGGGACCAAGAGACGCAGTTCTTC
>.|.|TRBJ1-5|TRBV24-1
CATSDLKDSHNQPQHF
TGTGCCACCAGTGATTTGAAGGACTCTCACAATCAGCCCCAGCATTTT
>few|.|TRBJ2-5|TRBV11-3
CASSLLSALHSGETQYF
TGTGCCAGCAGCTTATTATCCGCACTCCACTCGGGAGAGACCCAGTACTTC
>.|.|TRBJ1-1|TRBV20-1
CSARDPQGATEAFF
TGCAGTGCTAGAGATCCGCAGGGTGCCACTGAAGCTTTCTTT
>few|.|TRBJ2-5|TRBV7-2
CASSLVDWQETQYF
TGTGCCAGCAGCTTAGTGGACTGGCAAGAGACCCAGTACTTC